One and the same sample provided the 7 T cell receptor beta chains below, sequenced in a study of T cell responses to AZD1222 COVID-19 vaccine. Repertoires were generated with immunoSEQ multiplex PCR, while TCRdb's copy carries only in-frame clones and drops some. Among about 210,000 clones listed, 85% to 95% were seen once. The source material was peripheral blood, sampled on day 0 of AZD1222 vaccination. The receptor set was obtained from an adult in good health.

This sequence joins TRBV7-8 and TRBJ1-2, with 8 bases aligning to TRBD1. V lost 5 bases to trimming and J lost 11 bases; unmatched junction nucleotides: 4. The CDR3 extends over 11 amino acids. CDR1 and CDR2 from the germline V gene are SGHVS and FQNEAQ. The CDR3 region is CASSLDRAYTF. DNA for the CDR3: TGTGCCAGCAGCCTGGACAGGGCGTACACCTTC. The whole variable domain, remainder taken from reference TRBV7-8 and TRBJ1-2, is GAGVSQSPRYKVAKRGQDVALRCDPISGHVSLFWYQQALGQGPEFLTYFQNEAQLDKSGLPSDRFFAERPEGSVSTLKIQRTQQEDSAVYLCASSLDRAYTFGSGTRLTVV.

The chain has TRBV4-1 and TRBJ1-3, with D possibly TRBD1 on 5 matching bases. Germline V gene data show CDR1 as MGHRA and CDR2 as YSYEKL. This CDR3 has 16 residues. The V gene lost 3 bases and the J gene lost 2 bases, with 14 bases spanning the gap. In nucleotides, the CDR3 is TGCGCCAGCAGCCACCCGAGTACGGGGCCTGGAAACACCATATATTTT. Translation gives CASSHPSTGPGNTIYF.

The CDR3, as DNA: TGCGCCAGCAGCCAAGTCCCGGGGGGCGACACCGGGGAGCTGTTTTTT. Translation: CASSQVPGGDTGELFF. The chain couples TRBV4-1 to TRBJ2-2; D possibly corresponds to TRBD2 (7 bases). V lost 1 base, J lost 3 bases, and 12 bases lay in between. Germline CDR1 reads MGHRA; CDR2 reads YSYEKL. This CDR3 is 16 amino acids long.

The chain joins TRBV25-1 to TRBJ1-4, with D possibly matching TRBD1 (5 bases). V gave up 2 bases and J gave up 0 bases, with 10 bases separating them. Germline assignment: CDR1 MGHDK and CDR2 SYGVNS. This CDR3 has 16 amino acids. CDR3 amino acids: CASSEGTFATNEKLFF. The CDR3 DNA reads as TGTGCCAGCAGTGAAGGGACGTTTGCAACTAATGAAAAACTGTTTTTT.

DNA for the CDR3: TGTGCCAGCACCCAATCCGGGGCCTACGAGCAGTACTTC. Protein: CASTQSGAYEQYF. The genes are TRBV28 and TRBJ2-7; maybe TRBD2 (5 bases). The germline V and J ends were trimmed by 7 bases and 2 bases, with 12 bases remaining between them. The CDR3 sequence is 13 residues long. Per germline, CDR1 MDHEN and CDR2 SYDVKM.

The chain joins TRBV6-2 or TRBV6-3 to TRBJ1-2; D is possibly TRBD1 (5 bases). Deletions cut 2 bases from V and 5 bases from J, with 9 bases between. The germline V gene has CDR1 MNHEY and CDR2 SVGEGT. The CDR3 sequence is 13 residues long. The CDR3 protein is CASSYRGRYGYTF. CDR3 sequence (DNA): TGTGCCAGCAGTTACAGGGGTCGGTATGGCTACACCTTC.

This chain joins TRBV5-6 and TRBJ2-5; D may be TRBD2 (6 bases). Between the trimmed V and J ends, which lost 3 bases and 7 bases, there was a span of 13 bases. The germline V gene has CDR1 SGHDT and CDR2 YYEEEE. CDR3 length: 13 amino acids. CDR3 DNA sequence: TGTGCCAGCAGCTGGGGGGTGGGTCCGACCCAGTACTTC. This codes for CASSWGVGPTQYF.